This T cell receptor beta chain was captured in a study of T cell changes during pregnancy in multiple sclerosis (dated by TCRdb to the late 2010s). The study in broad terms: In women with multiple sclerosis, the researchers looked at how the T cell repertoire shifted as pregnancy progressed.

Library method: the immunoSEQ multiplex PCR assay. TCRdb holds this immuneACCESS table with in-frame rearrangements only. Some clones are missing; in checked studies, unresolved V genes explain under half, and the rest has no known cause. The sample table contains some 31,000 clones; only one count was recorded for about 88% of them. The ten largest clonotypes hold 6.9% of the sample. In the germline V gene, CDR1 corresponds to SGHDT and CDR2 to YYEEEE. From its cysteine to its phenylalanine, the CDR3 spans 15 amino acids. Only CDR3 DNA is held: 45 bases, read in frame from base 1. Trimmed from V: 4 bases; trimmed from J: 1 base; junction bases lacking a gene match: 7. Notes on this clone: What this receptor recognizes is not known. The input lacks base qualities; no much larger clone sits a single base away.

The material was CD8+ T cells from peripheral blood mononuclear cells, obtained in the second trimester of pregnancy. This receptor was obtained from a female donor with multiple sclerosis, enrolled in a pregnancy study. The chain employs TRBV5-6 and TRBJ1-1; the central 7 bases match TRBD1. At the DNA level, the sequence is TGTGCCAGCAGCCTAAACGGACAGGAGAACACTGAAGCTTTCTTT. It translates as CASSLNGQENTEAFF.